This T cell receptor (beta chain) was sequenced for a study of monozygotic twins with inflammatory bowel disease. Each UMI, carrying a 6-nucleotide sample barcode, came from template switching. TCRdb re-called the 5' RACE reads; one entry per CDR3 protein, DNA not given. Its clone listing holds approximately 400,000 distinct CDR3 sequences. The CDR3 extends over 13 amino acids. Study-wide findings and caveats: The inverse Simpson measure of TCRbeta diversity was lower in IBD patients than in healthy co-twins.

To note about this clonotype: What it binds is unknown.

V usage is TRBV12-3 or TRBV12-4 and J usage is TRBJ2-7; TCRdb's assignment of TRBD2 cannot be checked, as there is no DNA. Material: blood. This receptor was taken from a human donor with ulcerative colitis or Crohn's disease, or a healthy co-twin of an affected twin (not recorded which). The CDR3 loop reads CASRTSGSYEQYF.